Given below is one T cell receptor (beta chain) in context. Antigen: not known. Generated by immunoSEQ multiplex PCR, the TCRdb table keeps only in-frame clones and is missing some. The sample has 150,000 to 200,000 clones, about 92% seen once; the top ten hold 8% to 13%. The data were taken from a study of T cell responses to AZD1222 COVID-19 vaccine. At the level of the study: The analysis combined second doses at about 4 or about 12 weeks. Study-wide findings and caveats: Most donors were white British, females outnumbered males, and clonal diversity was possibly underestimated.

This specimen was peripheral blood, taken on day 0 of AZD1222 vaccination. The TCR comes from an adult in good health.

The CDR3 reads CASSQDKGASNEKLFF. Here the CDR3 DNA reads TGCGCCAGCAGCCAAGATAAGGGGGCATCTAATGAAAAACTGTTTTTT. The rearrangement uses TRBV4-1 and TRBJ1-4; the match to TRBD1 covers 7 bases. The CDR3 is 16 amino acids. V was pared by 0 bases and J by 3 bases, with 4 bases of the junction left unmatched. Germline loops: CDR1 MGHRA, CDR2 YSYEKL.